These T cell receptor beta chains were read from a single sample in a study of blood T cells in healthy people across ages. TCRdb ran MiXCR on the 5' RACE reads and lists one entry per CDR3 protein. The sample holds 600,000 to 1,000,000 distinct CDR3 sequences, roughly 25% seen once. This same sample was also part of a study on T cells of mothers and their children.

The sequencing sample was made of blood. These receptors were obtained from a boy between 5 and 17 years old in good health. Each CDR3 is given with its conserved first and last residue. Each record gives: CDR3 DNA, CDR3 protein, J gene, D gene, clone size, V gene. A D gene is named only where the DNA matches it firmly. Clone size appears in some rows only: once, few, many, or a class for an expanded clone.

TGTGCCAGCAGTTTTGTCGGAAATCCCAATCAGCCCCAGCATTTT	CASSFVGNPNQPQHF	TRBJ1-5	-	-	TRBV28
TGTGCCAGCAGCCAGGATCCGGGGTACGCTGAAGCTTTCTTT	CASSQDPGYAEAFF	TRBJ1-1	-	few	TRBV14
TGCAGCGTTGGGACTAGCATAGATACGCAGTATTTT	CSVGTSIDTQYF	TRBJ2-3	TRBD2	-	TRBV29-1
TGCAGTGCCCCCGAGGGGGGCGCGGGATACGAGCAGTACTTC	CSAPEGGAGYEQYF	TRBJ2-7	-	many	TRBV20-1
TGCGCCAGCAGCCTAGGGGTAGCGGGAGGTTCCTCCTACAATGAGCAGTTCTTC	CASSLGVAGGSSYNEQFF	TRBJ2-1	TRBD2	few	TRBV4-3
TGTGCCAGCAGCCCCGCGGTCAGGGGAGGAGGCTACACCTTC	CASSPAVRGGGYTF	TRBJ1-2	-	few	TRBV7-9
TGTGCCAGCAGTTACACAGGGTTTGGGGCCAACGTCCTGACTTTC	CASSYTGFGANVLTF	TRBJ2-6	-	few	TRBV6-2/TRBV6-3
TGTGCCAGCAGCTTGGGCTACAGGGGGCGGGACGAGCAGTACTTC	CASSLGYRGRDEQYF	TRBJ2-7	TRBD1	few	TRBV5-5
TGTGCCAGCAGTTACTCAATCGAGGGCCAAGCTAACTATGGCTACACCTTC	CASSYSIEGQANYGYTF	TRBJ1-2	-	-	TRBV6-5
TGCGCCAGCAGCCAAGGGCCCGCCACCGGGGAGCTGTTTTTT	CASSQGPATGELFF	TRBJ2-2	-	few	TRBV4-3
TGTGCCATCAGAGACCCCACCCTCAGAGATACGCAGTATTTT	CAIRDPTLRDTQYF	TRBJ2-3	-	-	TRBV10-3
TGTGCCAGCGGGGGGGGGCCTGGCTACACCTTC	CASGGGPGYTF	TRBJ1-2	-	few	TRBV12-3/TRBV12-4
TGTGCCAGCAGGGCGCGGTCTAACACTGAAGCTTTCTTT	CASRARSNTEAFF	TRBJ1-1	-	-	TRBV2
TGCGCCAGCAGCCAAGTGGGCAGGACCTACGAGCAGTACTTC	CASSQVGRTYEQYF	TRBJ2-7	-	-	TRBV4-1
TGTGCCAGCAGGAAGGGGGACCGCTCTGGGGCCAACGTCCTGACTTTC	CASRKGDRSGANVLTF	TRBJ2-6	-	few	TRBV28
TGCGCCAGCAGCGAAGACACTGAAGCTTTCTTT	CASSEDTEAFF	TRBJ1-1	-	few	TRBV5-1
TGCAGTGCTAGGTGGACAGGGGCCTACGAGCAGTACTTC	CSARWTGAYEQYF	TRBJ2-7	TRBD1	-	TRBV20-1
TGTGCCAGCAGCTTTACTAGCATGGAGACCCAGTACTTC	CASSFTSMETQYF	TRBJ2-5	-	few	TRBV13
TGTGCCAGCAGTTTAGAGGGCAGGACGAACACCGGGGAGCTGTTTTTT	CASSLEGRTNTGELFF	TRBJ2-2	-	-	TRBV12-3/TRBV12-4
TGCGCCAGCAGCCAAGATTGGCTAGCGGGGGGTTATTCCGCCTACGAGCAGTACTTC	CASSQDWLAGGYSAYEQYF	TRBJ2-7	TRBD2	few	TRBV4-3
TGTGCCAGCACGGAGGCTAGCGGGGGATCAGAGACCCAGTACTTC	CASTEASGGSETQYF	TRBJ2-5	TRBD2	-	TRBV6-5
TGTGCCAGCAGGTCCTGGGACAGGGGTAATGAAAAACTGTTTTTT	CASRSWDRGNEKLFF	TRBJ1-4	TRBD1	-	TRBV12-3/TRBV12-4
TGTGCCAGTGCTCAGGGGAGGGAAAAACTGTTTTTT	CASAQGREKLFF	TRBJ1-4	-	-	TRBV10-3
TGTGCCAGCAGTGAAAATTGGGGAGGGGAGACCCAGTACTTC	CASSENWGGETQYF	TRBJ2-5	TRBD2	few	TRBV6-1
TGTGCCAGCAGCTTACTCAGCACAGATGCGCAGTATTTT	CASSLLSTDAQYF	TRBJ2-3	-	-	TRBV13
TGTGCCAGCAGCCCCTTGGACAGGGATGATCAGCCCCAGCATTTT	CASSPLDRDDQPQHF	TRBJ1-5	TRBD1	few	TRBV12-3/TRBV12-4
TGTGCCAGCAGCTCCGGGACAGGGGGCCGGTTACCTCAAGAGACCCAGTACTTC	CASSSGTGGRLPQETQYF	TRBJ2-5	TRBD1	few	TRBV7-9
TGTGCCAGCAGCCAAAGGTCGGGCAGGGTAGAGACCCAGTACTTC	CASSQRSGRVETQYF	TRBJ2-5	-	-	TRBV14
TGTGCCAGCAGTTTCAAATCCGTCGACGAGCAGTACTTC	CASSFKSVDEQYF	TRBJ2-7	-	-	TRBV27
TGCGCCAGCAGTTTTACGACCGGGACAGGGCGCACTGAAGCTTTCTTT	CASSFTTGTGRTEAFF	TRBJ1-1	TRBD1	few	TRBV5-1
TGTGCCAGTTCGGGGACAGCTAACACCGGGGAGCTGTTTTTT	CASSGTANTGELFF	TRBJ2-2	TRBD1	few	TRBV25-1
TGTGCCAGCAGTGAAGGACAGGGGGCGAACAATCAGCCCCAGCATTTT	CASSEGQGANNQPQHF	TRBJ1-5	TRBD1	few	TRBV6-1
TGTGCCAGCAGAATTTATCAGTCCACCGGACAGGGGTTTTCCTACGAGCAGTACTTC	CASRIYQSTGQGFSYEQYF	TRBJ2-7	TRBD1	-	TRBV28
TGTGCCAGTAGTATAACGTACTTAAGACAGGGAGTCTATGGCTACACCTTC	CASSITYLRQGVYGYTF	TRBJ1-2	TRBD1	-	TRBV19
TGTGCCAGCAGCTTCATGGCAGGGGACGATGGCTACACCTTC	CASSFMAGDDGYTF	TRBJ1-2	-	few	TRBV5-6
TGTGCCAGCTCAGAAATTCTATCGAACACTGAAGCTTTCTTT	CASSEILSNTEAFF	TRBJ1-1	-	-	TRBV18
TGCGCCAGCAGCCAAGAGGTTCAGACAAACTATGGCTACACCTTC	CASSQEVQTNYGYTF	TRBJ1-2	-	few	TRBV4-1
TGTGCCAGCAGTTTGGCGGGAGGAACCGATACGCAGTATTTT	CASSLAGGTDTQYF	TRBJ2-3	TRBD2	many	TRBV5-1
TGTGCCGGCTCCGGGACTAGCGGGAGCGATGAGCAGTTCTTC	CAGSGTSGSDEQFF	TRBJ2-1	TRBD2	few	TRBV6-2/TRBV6-3
TGTGCCAGCAGTTTCGGAGGAGCAAGGGCTAATGAAAAACTGTTTTTT	CASSFGGARANEKLFF	TRBJ1-4	-	few	TRBV12-3/TRBV12-4
TGCAGCGTGAAGGACTTGCGGGAGATAGTGCAGTTCTTC	CSVKDLREIVQFF	TRBJ2-1	TRBD2	-	TRBV29-1
TGCAGCGTTGAGGGAACAGGGGACTATGGCTACACCTTC	CSVEGTGDYGYTF	TRBJ1-2	TRBD1	few	TRBV29-1
TGTGCCAGCAGTCCGACACTAGCGGGGGGCGATCGAGAGACCCAGTACTTC	CASSPTLAGGDRETQYF	TRBJ2-5	TRBD2	-	TRBV6-1
TGTGCCACAAGGTTTGGCCACGGGGAGCAGTACTTC	CATRFGHGEQYF	TRBJ2-7	-	-	TRBV28
TGTGCCAGCAGCCCAAACAGCAGATTCACAGATACGCAGTATTTT	CASSPNSRFTDTQYF	TRBJ2-3	-	-	TRBV7-2
TGTGCCAGCCACCCCGGGGGGACCAAAAACATTCAGTACTTC	CASHPGGTKNIQYF	TRBJ2-4	TRBD2	-	TRBV27
TGTGCCAGCAGCCAACCTACCAGGACAGGGGCTGCGGGCAATCAGCCCCAGCATTTT	CASSQPTRTGAAGNQPQHF	TRBJ1-5	TRBD1	-	TRBV4-2
TGCAGTGCTAGAGGTGTGGGGGACATCTCCTACGAGCAGTACTTC	CSARGVGDISYEQYF	TRBJ2-7	-	-	TRBV20-1
TGTGCCAGCAGTTTAACCAACTCGAATGAGCAGTTCTTC	CASSLTNSNEQFF	TRBJ2-1	-	-	TRBV12-3/TRBV12-4
TGTGCCAGCAGCGTCAGCGGGAGTAAGACAGATACGCAGTATTTT	CASSVSGSKTDTQYF	TRBJ2-3	TRBD2	-	TRBV9
TGTGCCAGCTCAGATCTCGGGCGGAATAACTATGGCTACACCTTC	CASSDLGRNNYGYTF	TRBJ1-2	-	-	TRBV18